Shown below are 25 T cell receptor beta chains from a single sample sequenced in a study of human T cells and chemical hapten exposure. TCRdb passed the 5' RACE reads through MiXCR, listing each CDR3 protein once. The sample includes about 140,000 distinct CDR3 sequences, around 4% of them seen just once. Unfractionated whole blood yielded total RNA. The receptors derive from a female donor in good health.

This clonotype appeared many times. CDR3 sequence (DNA): TGTGCCATCAGTGAGGGGGGATCCTACAATGAGCAGTTCTTC. Its translation: CAISEGGSYNEQFF. The J gene is TRBJ2-1, the V gene TRBV10-3; D assignment may be TRBD1 or TRBD2 (5 bases each). Germline CDR1 ENHRY, CDR2 SYGVKD. The V and J ends lost 2 bases and 1 base respectively, with 6 bases between them. CDR3 length: 14 residues.

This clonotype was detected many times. The CDR3 protein is CASSLSPDWRENEQFF. The DNA for the CDR3 is TGTGCCAGCAGTTTAAGCCCAGACTGGCGAGAGAATGAGCAGTTCTTC. This chain uses TRBV12-3 or TRBV12-4 with TRBJ2-1; D call uncertain. The germline V and J ends were trimmed by 2 bases and 7 bases, with 18 bases remaining between them. The CDR3 sequence is 16 residues long.

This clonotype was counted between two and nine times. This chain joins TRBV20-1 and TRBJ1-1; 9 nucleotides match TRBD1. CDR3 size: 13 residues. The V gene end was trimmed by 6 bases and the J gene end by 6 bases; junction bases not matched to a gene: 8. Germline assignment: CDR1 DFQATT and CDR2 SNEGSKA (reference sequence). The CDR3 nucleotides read TGCAGTGCGGCCTGGACAGGGGAGGCTGAAGCTTTCTTT. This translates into CSAAWTGEAEAFF.

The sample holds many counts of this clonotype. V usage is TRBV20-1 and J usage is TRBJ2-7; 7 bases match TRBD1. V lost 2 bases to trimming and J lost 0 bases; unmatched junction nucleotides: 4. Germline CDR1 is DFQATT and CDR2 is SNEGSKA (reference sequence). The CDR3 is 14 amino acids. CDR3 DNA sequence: TGCAGTGCTAGATTCGGGACAGCCTCCTACGAGCAGTACTTC. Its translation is CSARFGTASYEQYF.

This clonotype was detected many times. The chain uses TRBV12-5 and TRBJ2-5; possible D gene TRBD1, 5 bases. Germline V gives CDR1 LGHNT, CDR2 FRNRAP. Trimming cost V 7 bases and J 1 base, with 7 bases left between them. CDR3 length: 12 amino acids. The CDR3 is CASAGFQETQYF. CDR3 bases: TGTGCTAGTGCAGGGTTCCAAGAGACCCAGTACTTC.

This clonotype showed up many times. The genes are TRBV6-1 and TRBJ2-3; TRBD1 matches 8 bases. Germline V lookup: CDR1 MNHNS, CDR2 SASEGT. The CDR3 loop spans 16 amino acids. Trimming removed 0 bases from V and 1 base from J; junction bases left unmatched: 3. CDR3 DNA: TGTGCCAGCAGTGAAGCGGGGGGACAGGGCACAGATACGCAGTATTTT. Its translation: CASSEAGGQGTDTQYF.

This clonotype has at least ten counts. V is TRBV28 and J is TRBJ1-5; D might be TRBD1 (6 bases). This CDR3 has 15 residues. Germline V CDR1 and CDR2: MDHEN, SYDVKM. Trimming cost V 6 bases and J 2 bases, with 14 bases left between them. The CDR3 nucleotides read TGTGCCAGCAGCCCTACAGGGCTGGGCAATCAGCCCCAGCATTTT. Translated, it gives CASSPTGLGNQPQHF.

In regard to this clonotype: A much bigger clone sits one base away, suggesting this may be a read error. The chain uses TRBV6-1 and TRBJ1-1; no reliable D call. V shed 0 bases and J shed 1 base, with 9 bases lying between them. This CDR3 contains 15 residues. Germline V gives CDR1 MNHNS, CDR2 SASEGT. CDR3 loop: CASSEAWPRNTEAFF. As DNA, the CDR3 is TGTGCCAGCAGTGAAGCGTGGCCGCGGAACACTGAAGCTTTCTTT.

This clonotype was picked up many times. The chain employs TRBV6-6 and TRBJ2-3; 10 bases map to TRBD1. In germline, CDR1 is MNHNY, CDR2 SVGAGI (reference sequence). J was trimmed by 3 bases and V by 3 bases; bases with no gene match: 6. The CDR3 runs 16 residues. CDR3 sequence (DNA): TGTGCCAGCAGTTATGGGGACAGGGGAGTGACAGATACGCAGTATTTT. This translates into CASSYGDRGVTDTQYF.

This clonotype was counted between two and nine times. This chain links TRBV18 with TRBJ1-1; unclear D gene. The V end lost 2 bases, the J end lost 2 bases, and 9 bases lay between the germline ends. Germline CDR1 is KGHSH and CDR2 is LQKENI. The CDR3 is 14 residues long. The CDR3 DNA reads TGTGCCAGCTCACCAGTAGACTTAAACACTGAAGCTTTCTTT. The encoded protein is CASSPVDLNTEAFF.

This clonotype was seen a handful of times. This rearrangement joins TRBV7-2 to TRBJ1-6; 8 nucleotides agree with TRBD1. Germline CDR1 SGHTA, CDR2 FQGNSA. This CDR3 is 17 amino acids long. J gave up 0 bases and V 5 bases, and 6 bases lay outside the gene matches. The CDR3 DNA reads TGTGCCAGCAGCCGAGGGACAGGTAGCTCCTATAATTCACCCCTCCACTTT. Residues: CASSRGTGSSYNSPLHF.

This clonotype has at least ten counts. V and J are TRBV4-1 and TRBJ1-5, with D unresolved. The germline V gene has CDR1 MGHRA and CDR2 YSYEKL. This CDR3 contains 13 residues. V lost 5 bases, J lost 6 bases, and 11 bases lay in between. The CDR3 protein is CASSTVRGQPQHF. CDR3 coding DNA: TGCGCCAGCAGCACCGTGCGGGGTCAGCCCCAGCATTTT.

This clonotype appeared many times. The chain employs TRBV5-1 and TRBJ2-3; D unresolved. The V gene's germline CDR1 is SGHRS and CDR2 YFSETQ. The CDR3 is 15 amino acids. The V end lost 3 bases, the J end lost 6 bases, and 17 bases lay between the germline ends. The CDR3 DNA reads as TGCGCCAGCAGCTCGTCGGACGGTCTTGCGGATACGCAGTATTTT. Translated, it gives CASSSSDGLADTQYF. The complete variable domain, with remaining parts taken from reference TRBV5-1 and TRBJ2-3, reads KAGVTQTPRYLIKTRGQQVTLSCSPISGHRSVSWYQQTPGQGLQFLFEYFSETQRNKGNFPGRFSGRQFSNSRSEMNVSTLELGDSALYLCASSSSDGLADTQYFGPGTRLTVL.

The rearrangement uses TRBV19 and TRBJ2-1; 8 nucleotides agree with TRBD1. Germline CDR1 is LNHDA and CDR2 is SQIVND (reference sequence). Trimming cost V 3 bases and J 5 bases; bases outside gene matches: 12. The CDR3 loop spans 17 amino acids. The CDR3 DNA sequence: TGTGCCAGTAGTATGAGGGCCACAGGGGGTGGGGACAATGAGCAGTTCTTC. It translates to CASSMRATGGGDNEQFF.

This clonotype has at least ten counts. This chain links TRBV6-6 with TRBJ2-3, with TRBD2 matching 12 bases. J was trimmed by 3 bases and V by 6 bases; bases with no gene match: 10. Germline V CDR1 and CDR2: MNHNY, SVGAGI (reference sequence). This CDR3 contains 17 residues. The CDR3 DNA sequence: TGTGCCAGCAGGTCCACGCTAGCGGGGGGGCTTACAGATACGCAGTATTTT. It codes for CASRSTLAGGLTDTQYF.

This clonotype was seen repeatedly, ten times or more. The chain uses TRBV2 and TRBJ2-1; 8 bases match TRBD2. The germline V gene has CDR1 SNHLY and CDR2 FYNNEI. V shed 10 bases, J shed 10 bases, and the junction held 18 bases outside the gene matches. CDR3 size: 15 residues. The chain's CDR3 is CATPSVGGALREQFF. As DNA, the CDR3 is TGTGCCACCCCCTCGGTCGGGGGGGCTTTACGAGAGCAGTTCTTC.

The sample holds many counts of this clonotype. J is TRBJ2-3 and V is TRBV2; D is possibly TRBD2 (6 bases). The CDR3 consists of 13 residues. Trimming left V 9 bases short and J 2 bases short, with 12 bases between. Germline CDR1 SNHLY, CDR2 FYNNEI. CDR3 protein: CARRDSDTDTQYF. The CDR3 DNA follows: TGTGCCAGACGGGACTCCGACACAGATACGCAGTATTTT.

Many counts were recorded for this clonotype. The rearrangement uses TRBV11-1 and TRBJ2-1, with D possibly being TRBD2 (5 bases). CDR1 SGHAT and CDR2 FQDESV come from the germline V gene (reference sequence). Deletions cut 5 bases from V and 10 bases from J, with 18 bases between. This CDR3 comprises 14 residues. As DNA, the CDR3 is TGTGCCAGCAGCCCCCTGGGCGGGTTACCCGAGCAGTTCTTC. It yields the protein CASSPLGGLPEQFF.

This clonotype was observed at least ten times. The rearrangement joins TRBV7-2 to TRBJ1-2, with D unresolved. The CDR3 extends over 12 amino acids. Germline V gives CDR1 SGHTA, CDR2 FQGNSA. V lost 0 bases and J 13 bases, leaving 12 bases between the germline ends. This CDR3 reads CASSLALRPFTF. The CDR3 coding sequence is TGTGCCAGCAGCTTAGCCCTTAGACCGTTCACCTTC. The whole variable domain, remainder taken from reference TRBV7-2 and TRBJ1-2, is GAGVSQSPSNKVTEKGKDVELRCDPISGHTALYWYRQSLGQGLEFLIYFQGNSAPDKSGLPSDRFSAERTGGSVSTLTIQRTQQEDSAVYLCASSLALRPFTFGSGTRLTVV.

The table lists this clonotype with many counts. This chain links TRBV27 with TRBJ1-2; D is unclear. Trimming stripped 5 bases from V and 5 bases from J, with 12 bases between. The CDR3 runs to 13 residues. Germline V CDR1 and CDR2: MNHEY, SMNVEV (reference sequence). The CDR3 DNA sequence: TGTGCCAGCAGTGTAGGACTGAGGTATGGCTACACCTTC. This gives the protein CASSVGLRYGYTF.

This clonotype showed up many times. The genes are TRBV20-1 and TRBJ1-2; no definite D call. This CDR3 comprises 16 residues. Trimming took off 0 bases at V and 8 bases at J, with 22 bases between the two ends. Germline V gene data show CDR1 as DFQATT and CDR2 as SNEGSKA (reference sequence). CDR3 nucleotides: TGCAGTGCTAGAGATGGCGGACCGCTACTTTCAAAGGGCTACACCTTC. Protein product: CSARDGGPLLSKGYTF.

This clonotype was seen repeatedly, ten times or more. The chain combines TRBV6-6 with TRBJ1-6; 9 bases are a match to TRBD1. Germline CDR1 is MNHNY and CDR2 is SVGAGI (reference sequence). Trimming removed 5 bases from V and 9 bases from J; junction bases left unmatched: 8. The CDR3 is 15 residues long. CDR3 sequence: CASSGEGQGISPLHF. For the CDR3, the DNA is TGTGCCAGCAGTGGAGAGGGACAGGGTATTTCACCCCTCCACTTT.

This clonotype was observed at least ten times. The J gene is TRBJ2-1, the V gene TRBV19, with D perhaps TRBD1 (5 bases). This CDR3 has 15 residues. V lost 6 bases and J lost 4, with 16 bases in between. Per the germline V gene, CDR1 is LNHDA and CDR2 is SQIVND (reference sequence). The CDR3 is CASRPTGVGYNEQFF. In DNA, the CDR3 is TGTGCCAGTAGGCCCACAGGAGTTGGGTACAATGAGCAGTTCTTC.

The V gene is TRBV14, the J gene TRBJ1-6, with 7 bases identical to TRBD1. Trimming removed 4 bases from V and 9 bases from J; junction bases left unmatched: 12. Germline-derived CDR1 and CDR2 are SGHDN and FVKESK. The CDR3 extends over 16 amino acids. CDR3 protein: CASSPQSGGVRSPLHF. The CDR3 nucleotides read TGTGCCAGCAGCCCTCAATCAGGGGGAGTTCGTTCACCCCTCCACTTT.

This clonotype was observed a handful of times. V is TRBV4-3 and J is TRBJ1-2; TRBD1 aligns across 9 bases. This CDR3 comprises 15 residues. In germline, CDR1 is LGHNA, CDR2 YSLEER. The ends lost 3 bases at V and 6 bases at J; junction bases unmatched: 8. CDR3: CASSQGQGYGDGYTF. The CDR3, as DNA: TGCGCCAGCAGCCAGGGACAGGGCTATGGTGATGGCTACACCTTC.